The 10 T cell receptor beta chains below all came from one sample that was sequenced in a study of blood T cells in healthy people across ages. Primers used in a second PCR of roughly 6 to 12 cycles were a sample-barcoded 5' primer and a J-beta primer mix. TCRdb used MiXCR to reprocess the 5' RACE reads, holding one entry per CDR3 protein. The top ten hold roughly 10% of the sample, which has about 840,000 distinct CDR3 sequences, about 27% seen once. Another study also made use of these data, one on T cells of mothers and their children.

Sequencing used blood. These receptor sequences come from a woman aged 40 to 50 in good health.

The J gene is TRBJ2-6, the V gene TRBV18; D remains ambiguous. The length of the CDR3 is 16 residues. The V gene's germline CDR1 is KGHSH and CDR2 LQKENI. V gave up 3 bases and J gave up 0 bases, with 9 bases separating them. CDR3 sequence reads: CASSPGLLSGANVLTF. The CDR3 region has the DNA TGTGCCAGCTCACCCGGGCTTCTCTCTGGGGCCAACGTCCTGACTTTC. The full variable domain, its missing parts supplied by reference TRBV18 and TRBJ2-6, is NAGVMQNPRHLVRRRGQEARLRCSPMKGHSHVYWYRQLPEEGLKFMVYLQKENIIDESGMPKERFSAEFPKEGPSILRIQQVVRGDSAAYFCASSPGLLSGANVLTFGAGSRLTVL.

Worth noting for this clonotype: This may come from a read error, since a much larger clone is one base off. This chain links TRBV12-3 or TRBV12-4 with TRBJ2-3; TRBD2 matches at 11 bases. With 7 bases clipped from V and 3 bases from J, the junction kept 6 bases outside the gene matches. The length of the CDR3 is 15 residues. This CDR3 reads CASTRLAGWTDTQYF. In nucleotides, the CDR3 is TGTGCCAGCACCAGACTAGCGGGGTGGACAGATACGCAGTATTTT.

This chain joins TRBV28 and TRBJ2-2; 8 nucleotides align to TRBD1. Germline CDR1 is MDHEN and CDR2 is SYDVKM. The CDR3 totals 15 residues. The J segment lost 7 bases and the V segment lost 6 bases, leaving 10 bases of the junction unmatched. This CDR3 reads CASSPHRGEFGELFF. In nucleotides, the CDR3 is TGTGCCAGCAGCCCCCACAGGGGGGAATTCGGGGAGCTGTTTTTT.

The chain links TRBV5-1 to TRBJ2-4; D perhaps matches TRBD2 (5 bases). In germline, CDR1 is SGHRS, CDR2 YFSETQ. Trimming shortened V by 2 bases and J by 8 bases, and 14 bases separated the two germline ends. The CDR3 runs 14 residues. The CDR3 DNA is TGCGCCAGCAGCTTCCGGGGTTTGGTGGACATTCAGTACTTC. Translated, it gives CASSFRGLVDIQYF. The whole variable domain, remainder taken from reference TRBV5-1 and TRBJ2-4, is KAGVTQTPRYLIKTRGQQVTLSCSPISGHRSVSWYQQTPGQGLQFLFEYFSETQRNKGNFPGRFSGRQFSNSRSEMNVSTLELGDSALYLCASSFRGLVDIQYFGAGTRLSVL.

A few counts support this clonotype. This chain links TRBV7-9 with TRBJ2-5; perhaps D is TRBD1 or TRBD2 (5 bases each). V lost 4 bases and J 6 bases, leaving 15 bases between the germline ends. CDR1 SEHNR and CDR2 FQNEAQ come from the germline V gene (reference sequence). This CDR3 has 14 amino acids. CDR3 coding DNA: TGTGCCAGCAGCTCCCCTCTGTGGGGGAAGACCCAGTACTTC. Translation gives CASSSPLWGKTQYF. The complete variable domain, with remaining parts taken from reference TRBV7-9 and TRBJ2-5, reads DTGVSQNPRHKITKRGQNVTFRCDPISEHNRLYWYRQTLGQGPEFLTYFQNEAQLEKSRLLSDRFSAERPKGSFSTLEIQRTEQGDSAMYLCASSSPLWGKTQYFGPGTRLLVL.

About this clonotype itself: A read error may be the cause here, since a much bigger clone is one base away. This chain joins TRBV12-5 and TRBJ2-1; possible D gene TRBD2, 6 bases. CDR1 and CDR2 from the germline V gene are LGHNT and FRNRAP. This CDR3 region has 15 residues. CDR3 loop: CTSGAGLNYDNEQFF. CDR3 nucleotide sequence: TGTACTAGTGGTGCGGGACTGAACTACGACAATGAGCAGTTCTTC.

A word on this clonotype: This may arise from a read error, as a much more abundant clone is one base away. This sequence joins TRBV5-1 and TRBJ2-1, with a tentative D call TRBD2 (5 bases). Germline CDR1 reads SGHRS; CDR2 reads YFSETQ. The length of the CDR3 is 14 residues. The ends were cut back, 2 bases at V and 8 bases at J, with 14 bases in the middle. CDR3 region: CASSLGQRIDEQFF. In nucleotides, the CDR3 is TGCGCCAGCAGCTTAGGCCAGCGGATTGATGAGCAGTTCTTC.

This clonotype was seen only a few times. The chain uses TRBV15 and TRBJ1-1; D gene ambiguous. The ends were cut back, 0 bases at V and 6 bases at J, with 14 bases in the middle. Germline CDR1 and CDR2: LNHNV and YYDKDF (reference sequence). The CDR3 is 15 amino acids. The CDR3 nucleotides read TGTGCCACCAGCAGAGAGATCCCACGGGGTTCTGAAGCTTTCTTT. Residues: CATSREIPRGSEAFF.

In the case of this clonotype: A clone one base away is much larger, so this may be a read error. J is TRBJ2-4 and V is TRBV7-3; D not certain. Germline V gives CDR1 SGHTA, CDR2 FQGTGA. The CDR3 is made up of 14 amino acids. V lost 0 bases, J lost 13 bases, and 16 bases lay in between. The CDR3 DNA is TGTGCCAGCAGCTTAACTCACACCAACAATGAGCAGTACTTC. It yields the protein CASSLTHTNNEQYF.

The chain carries TRBV6-2 or TRBV6-3 and TRBJ1-1; D unclear. The CDR3 extends over 14 amino acids. Germline CDR1 MNHEY, CDR2 SVGEGT. Trimming stripped 6 bases from V and 5 bases from J, with 16 bases between. CDR3 residues: CASSQLIPRTEAFF. CDR3 DNA sequence: TGTGCCAGCAGCCAACTCATCCCCAGGACTGAAGCTTTCTTT.